This T cell receptor (beta chain) comes out of a study of blood T cell repertoires in COVID-19. Germline assignment: CDR1 SGHNT and CDR2 YYREEE (reference sequence). Trimming left V 1 base short and J 3 bases short, with 10 bases between. The CDR3 covers 14 residues. Per the study methods: For nucleated cells, counts were estimated from reference gene primer amplification. Assay: immunoSEQ multiplex PCR; the TCRdb copy retains only in-frame clones and omits some. V and J calls plus clone size are reproduced from that table; the DNA served to infer D and trimming. The data contain approximately 270,000 clones, approximately 83% of them singletons.

The sequence was collected from a woman aged 25 to 45 who had recovered from COVID-19. This chain joins TRBV5-4 and TRBJ1-2; D is perhaps TRBD1 (5 bases). The sequenced material came from PBMCs or T cells enriched from blood (not recorded which). The CDR3 DNA is TGTGCCAGCAGCTTGTCAGGACAAGACTATGGCTACACCTTC. This sequence encodes CASSLSGQDYGYTF.